Following are 17 T cell receptor beta chains from one sample sequenced in a study of CD8 T cells in Susac syndrome. Reverse transcription of roughly 0.45 to 1 ug RNA was performed with random hexamers. TCRdb passed the immunoSEQ multiplex PCR reads through MiXCR, listing each CDR3 protein once. The sample records some 130,000 distinct CDR3 sequences, roughly 80% being singletons. Sequenced: CD8+ T cells from PBMCs. The receptors derive from a human donor with multiple sclerosis.

V is TRBV5-1 and J is TRBJ1-2; D is ambiguous. Per germline, CDR1 SGHRS and CDR2 YFSETQ. V lost 3 bases to trimming and J lost 4 bases, with 10 bases between them. The CDR3 covers 13 residues. CDR3 in DNA: TGCGCCAGCAGCTCCTCCGAGATCTATGGCTACACCTTC. Residues: CASSSSEIYGYTF.

The J gene is TRBJ2-1, the V gene TRBV3-1; the match to TRBD2 covers 9 bases. Germline values: CDR1 LGHDT, CDR2 YNNKEL (reference sequence). CDR3 size: 17 residues. V was clipped by 4 bases and J by 2 bases; unmatched bases: 9. CDR3 nucleotide sequence: TGTGCCAGCAGCCCCCGGGGGGGCGGGGGGGCCTACAATGAGCAGTTCTTC. The encoded protein is CASSPRGGGGAYNEQFF.

The genes are TRBV12-3 or TRBV12-4 and TRBJ1-4; no reliable D call. V was pared by 3 bases and J by 8 bases, with 13 bases between. The CDR3 covers 14 residues. The CDR3 DNA follows: TGTGCCAGCAGTTTGACATACTCGGGCGAAAAACTGTTTTTT. Translating gives CASSLTYSGEKLFF.

This clonotype was recorded only once. The chain has TRBV2 and TRBJ1-1, with D perhaps TRBD1 (5 bases). CDR1 is SNHLY, CDR2 FYNNEI, per germline. Trimming removed 1 base at V and 4 bases at J, with 13 bases between. CDR3 length equals 15 residues. The CDR3 DNA reads TGTGCCAGCAGTGAAGGAGAATCTGGGGCCACTGAAGCTTTCTTT. Its protein is CASSEGESGATEAFF.

The genes are TRBV7-9 and TRBJ2-3, with TRBD2 matching 15 bases. Looked up from germline, CDR1 is SEHNR and CDR2 is FQNEAQ (reference sequence). The CDR3 consists of 18 residues. V trimming: 4 bases; J trimming: 4 bases; junction bases outside the gene matches: 9. The CDR3 DNA reads TGTGCCAGCAGCTCAGGACTAGCGGGGGGGCTAATAGCAGATACGCAGTATTTT. Protein product: CASSSGLAGGLIADTQYF. Together with reference TRBV7-9 and TRBJ2-3, the CDR3 gives the full variable domain: DTGVSQNPRHKITKRGQNVTFRCDPISEHNRLYWYRQTLGQGPEFLTYFQNEAQLEKSRLLSDRFSAERPKGSFSTLEIQRTEQGDSAMYLCASSSGLAGGLIADTQYFGPGTRLTVL.

The chain couples TRBV7-9 to TRBJ2-7; possible D gene TRBD2, 6 bases. Germline V gene data show CDR1 as SEHNR and CDR2 as FQNEAQ (reference sequence). Trimming shortened V by 3 bases and J by 7 bases, and 19 bases separated the two germline ends. The CDR3 extends over 15 amino acids. In nucleotides, the CDR3 is TGTGCCAGCAGCTTGGCGGGAATGGGGGATAGGGAGCAGTACGTC. Protein product: CASSLAGMGDREQYV.

The rearrangement uses TRBV2 and TRBJ1-1; TRBD1 matches at 8 bases. Trimming took 8 bases from V and 4 from J; bases not matched to a gene: 18. This CDR3 region has 17 residues. CDR1 is SNHLY, CDR2 FYNNEI, per germline. The CDR3 DNA reads as TGTGCCAGCCTCTGGCGGTTTGACAGGGGATTGAGCACTGAAGCTTTCTTT. Translated: CASLWRFDRGLSTEAFF.

This chain uses TRBV12-3 or TRBV12-4 with TRBJ2-1, with no clear D. Trimming took 6 bases from V and 5 from J, leaving 11 bases between them. The CDR3 contains 13 residues. DNA of the CDR3: TGTGCCAGCAGCCAATTCCCCCACAATGAGCAGTTCTTC. It yields the protein CASSQFPHNEQFF.

The chain joins TRBV2 to TRBJ1-1; no clear D. V was shortened by 3 bases and J by 6 bases, with 11 bases between the two germline ends. The CDR3 has 13 residues. Germline lookup yields CDR1 SNHLY and CDR2 FYNNEI. CDR3 nucleotide sequence: TGTGCCAGCAGTGACCAGCCTCGACCTGAAGCTTTCTTT. Translation gives CASSDQPRPEAFF.

This chain connects TRBV19 to TRBJ1-6; D ambiguous. CDR1 LNHDA and CDR2 SQIVND come from the germline V gene (reference sequence). The CDR3 contains 14 residues. V was shortened by 5 bases and J by 10 bases, with 15 bases between the two germline ends. The CDR3 region has the DNA TGTGCCAGTAGTTTAAATCCCCGCGGGTCACCCCTCCACTTT. Its translation: CASSLNPRGSPLHF.

The chain is built from TRBV27 and TRBJ1-2; maybe TRBD1 (6 bases). Germline CDR1 MNHEY, CDR2 SMNVEV (reference sequence). V was trimmed by 6 bases and J by 4 bases, leaving 18 bases between them. The CDR3 runs to 15 residues. CDR3: CASRLRGGLGYGYTF. The CDR3 DNA sequence: TGTGCCAGCAGGCTCAGGGGAGGATTGGGCTATGGCTACACCTTC.

The chain has TRBV12-3 or TRBV12-4 and TRBJ1-1; D perhaps matches TRBD1 (5 bases). V was shortened by 4 bases and J by 0 bases, with 12 bases between the two germline ends. The CDR3 runs to 15 residues. The CDR3 sequence: CASSSREVMNTEAFF. CDR3 DNA: TGTGCCAGCAGTTCCAGGGAAGTCATGAACACTGAAGCTTTCTTT.

Of note for this clonotype: Relative to the germline gene, one junction end is altered; a read error may explain this. This sequence joins TRBV2 and TRBJ2-6; D is ambiguous. The CDR3 covers 14 residues. The germline CDR1 and CDR2 sequences are SNHLY and FYNNEI. The CDR3 bases are TGTGCCAGCGGTGAAGGTTCTGGGGCCAACGTCCTGACTTTC. It translates to CASGEGSGANVLTF.

CDR3 sequence (DNA): TGTGCCAGCAGCTTAGATCGGGCGGCTGAAGCTTTCTTT. It specifies CASSLDRAAEAFF. This chain uses TRBV11-2 with TRBJ1-1, with unresolved D. V lost 0 bases and J lost 6, with 8 bases in between. CDR3 length: 13 amino acids. Germline loops: CDR1 SGHAT, CDR2 FQNNGV.

This clonotype was recorded a few times. The rearrangement links TRBV11-3 to TRBJ2-2; TRBD2 is a possible D gene (7 bases). The CDR3 has 16 amino acids. Trimming stripped 5 bases from V and 5 bases from J, with 18 bases between. Germline assignment: CDR1 SGHNT and CDR2 YENEEA. The CDR3 coding sequence is TGTGCCAGCAGCCCTTTGGGGGGGCAATGGACCGGGGAGCTGTTTTTT. Amino acids: CASSPLGGQWTGELFF.

The V and J genes are TRBV19 and TRBJ2-1; tentatively, D is TRBD1 (5 bases). V was shortened by 0 bases and J by 4 bases, with 13 bases between the two germline ends. The CDR3 spans 16 residues. The germline gives CDR1 LNHDA, CDR2 SQIVND (reference sequence). The CDR3, as DNA: TGTGCCAGTAGTATAGATAAAGGGGCCTCGTACAATGAGCAGTTCTTC. It encodes CASSIDKGASYNEQFF.

The genes are TRBV6-4 and TRBJ2-1; 7 bases agree with TRBD2. The trim removed 8 bases at V and 1 base at J, leaving 2 bases unmatched. The CDR3 is 13 amino acids. Germline V gene sequence: CDR1 MRHNA, CDR2 SNTAGT. CDR3 residues: CASGSGSYNEQFF. CDR3 nucleotides: TGTGCCAGCGGTAGCGGGTCCTACAATGAGCAGTTCTTC.